The 8 T cell receptor beta chains listed next were all sequenced from one sample in a study of OX40 agonist ivuxolimab in advanced cancers. Produced via immunoSEQ multiplex PCR; TCRdb's table is partial and in-frame only. Among around 140,000 clones, 85% to 95% were seen once, and the ten largest hold roughly 0.94%. The sequencing here drew on CD4+ or CD8+ T cells sorted from blood, taken in a trial of the OX40 agonist ivuxolimab. The source is an adult with an advanced solid tumor such as melanoma, head and neck, liver or kidney cancer.

The chain couples TRBV7-2 to TRBJ1-1; 7 bases align to TRBD1. V dropped 5 bases and J dropped 11; count of bases not matched to a gene: 11. Germline V lookup: CDR1 SGHTA, CDR2 FQGNSA. This CDR3 is 13 amino acids long. The CDR3 loop reads CASSTNGQVSAFF. CDR3 DNA: TGTGCCAGCAGCACTAATGGACAGGTTTCCGCTTTCTTT.

V is TRBV6-1 and J is TRBJ2-3; the D call may be TRBD1 or TRBD2 (6 bases each). V gave up 2 bases and J gave up 2 bases, with 11 bases separating them. Germline V gene sequence: CDR1 MNHNS, CDR2 SASEGT. The CDR3 is made up of 15 amino acids. DNA of the CDR3: TGTGCCAGCAGTGAAAGGGGGGTCTACACAGATACGCAGTATTTT. It yields the protein CASSERGVYTDTQYF.

The V gene is TRBV5-4, the J gene TRBJ2-7; the match to TRBD2 covers 13 bases. Germline V gives CDR1 SGHNT, CDR2 YYREEE (reference sequence). Losses at the gene ends were 3 bases for V and 6 bases for J; bases not matched to a gene: 9. The CDR3 runs 16 residues. The CDR3 DNA reads TGTGCCAGCAGCTCCAGGGGGACTAGCGGGAAACCCGAGCAGTACTTC. The encoded protein is CASSSRGTSGKPEQYF.

The V call is TRBV5-1, the J call TRBJ2-2, with D uncertain. Germline CDR1 reads SGHRS; CDR2 reads YFSETQ. This CDR3 is built from 13 residues. The V end was cut by 6 bases, the J end by 5 bases, with 11 bases between. As DNA, the CDR3 is TGCGCCAGCACCCGGTCCGGGACCGGGGAGCTGTTTTTT. It codes for CASTRSGTGELFF.

The rearrangement uses TRBV7-8 and TRBJ1-2; 7 positions agree with TRBD1. The CDR3 has 14 residues. With 6 bases clipped from V and 4 bases from J, the junction kept 8 bases outside the gene matches. CDR1 and CDR2 from the germline V gene are SGHVS and FQNEAQ. The CDR3 bases are TGTGCCAGCAGTACCGGCAGGGGGATCTATGGCTACACCTTC. Its protein is CASSTGRGIYGYTF.

J is TRBJ2-1 and V is TRBV7-9; the D is unclear. The V gene lost 1 base and the J gene lost 2 bases, with 15 bases spanning the gap. Looked up from germline, CDR1 is SEHNR and CDR2 is FQNEAQ (reference sequence). The CDR3 totals 17 residues. CDR3 amino acids: CASSLDRRILTYNEQFF. CDR3 bases: TGTGCCAGCAGCTTAGATCGTAGAATCCTCACCTACAATGAGCAGTTCTTC.

This clone was counted once. This chain connects TRBV6-6 to TRBJ1-5; a possible D gene is TRBD1 (6 bases). The germline V gene has CDR1 MNHNY and CDR2 SVGAGI (reference sequence). The CDR3 runs to 14 residues. Trimming left V 6 bases short and J 3 bases short, with 12 bases between. The CDR3 DNA sequence: TGTGCCAGCAGGTGGACAGCGTTCAATCAGCCCCAGCATTTT. Protein: CASRWTAFNQPQHF.

J is TRBJ1-1 and V is TRBV7-6; D is unclear. Germline V CDR1 and CDR2: SGHVS, FNYEAQ. Between the trimmed V and J ends, which lost 1 base and 7 bases, there was a span of 13 bases. There are 14 residues in the CDR3. CDR3 coding DNA: TGTGCCAGCAGCTTAGAGCCCCTAAAGAGTGAAGCTTTCTTT. Translating it yields CASSLEPLKSEAFF.